Below, 2 T cell receptor beta chains from the same sample are listed, as sequenced in a study of Ad26.COV2.S vaccination and SARS-CoV-2 variants. The assay was immunoSEQ multiplex PCR, and TCRdb's table has in-frame clones only and misses some. The sample holds around 300,000 clones, 75% to 90% seen once. The treatment was: roughly 20 received Ad26.COV2.S at low or high dose, single or two shots; five or six received placebo; per-sample allocation not given. Day 63 after the first injection of vaccine or placebo was the sampling time. The sequencing used peripheral blood, collected in a trial of Ad26.COV2.S vaccine versus placebo. The source of these receptors is a person between 18 and 59 years old who received the Ad26.COV2.S COVID-19 vaccine or a placebo.

Worth noting for this clone: The same CDR3 is also encoded by other DNA sequences in this sample. CDR3 loop: CATSDATDTQYF. The CDR3 nucleotides are TGTGCCACCAGTGACGCCACAGATACGCAGTATTTT. The rearrangement joins TRBV24-1 to TRBJ2-3; no firm D call. V lost 4 bases, J lost 2 bases, and 3 bases lay in between. This CDR3 is built from 12 residues. Germline V gene lookup returns CDR1 KGHDR and CDR2 SFDVKD.

The chain links TRBV6-2 or TRBV6-3 to TRBJ2-2; D is possibly TRBD1 (5 bases). Trimming took off 5 bases at V and 2 bases at J, with 15 bases between the two ends. Germline V gives CDR1 MNHEY, CDR2 SVGEGT. This CDR3 contains 16 residues. This chain's CDR3 is CASSRISTANTGELFF. CDR3 nucleotides: TGTGCCAGCAGTCGGATTTCGACAGCCAACACCGGGGAGCTGTTTTTT.